These T cell receptor beta chains were read from a single sample in a study of coeliac disease. Clones were read by immunoSEQ multiplex PCR, and TCRdb kept only the in-frame ones, dropping some. The table includes over 3,500 clones, roughly 60% detected once. Sequencing input: intraepithelial lymphocytes from the gut. Source of these receptors: a human donor with active celiac disease. Each CDR3 is given with its conserved first and last residue. The D gene is left open where the match is weak. Clone size is not always given. Where it is, it says once, few, many or a class for expanded clones.

size: few
D: TRBD2
J: TRBJ2-1
V: TRBV11-2
CDR3: CASSSWTSGSYNEQFF
DNA: TGTGCCAGCAGCTCCTGGACTAGCGGGTCGTACAATGAGCAGTTCTTC

size: .
D: .
J: TRBJ1-2
V: TRBV4-3
CDR3: CASSQDGGAPGYTF
DNA: TGCGCCAGCAGCCAAGACGGGGGGGCGCCCGGCTACACCTTC

size: .
D: TRBD2
J: TRBJ2-7
V: TRBV11-1
CDR3: CASSLYSGTSYEQYF
DNA: TGTGCCAGCAGCCTGTATAGCGGGACCTCCTACGAGCAGTACTTC

size: few
D: .
J: TRBJ2-1
V: TRBV6-6
CDR3: CASSRDLSYNEQFF
DNA: TGTGCCAGCAGCCGGGACTTGAGCTACAATGAGCAGTTCTTC

size: .
D: .
J: TRBJ2-1
V: TRBV19
CDR3: CASSIRTVSISYNEQFF
DNA: TGTGCCAGTAGCATTCGGACAGTTAGCATCTCCTACAATGAGCAGTTCTTC

size: .
D: .
J: TRBJ1-1
V: TRBV7-2
CDR3: CASSLDRRGNTEAFF
DNA: TGTGCCAGCAGCTTAGACAGGAGGGGGAACACTGAAGCTTTCTTT

size: few
D: .
J: TRBJ2-2
V: TRBV7-7
CDR3: CASSLAGGQGRLSGELFF
DNA: TGTGCTAGCAGCTTAGCTGGTGGGCAGGGCCGGTTGTCCGGGGAGCTGTTTTTT

size: .
D: .
J: TRBJ2-7
V: TRBV6-5
CDR3: CASTPRGSTYEQYF
DNA: TGTGCCAGCACCCCACGGGGATCAACCTACGAGCAGTACTTC

size: .
D: TRBD1
J: TRBJ1-1
V: TRBV6-5
CDR3: CASRDRVRTEAFF
DNA: TGTGCCAGCAGAGACAGGGTTAGGACTGAAGCTTTCTTT

size: few
D: .
J: TRBJ2-1
V: TRBV7-6
CDR3: CASSLKGGGTSYNEQFF
DNA: TGTGCCAGCAGCCTTAAGGGGGGGGGAACCTCCTACAATGAGCAGTTCTTC

size: .
D: .
J: TRBJ1-4
V: TRBV7-6
CDR3: CASSLVQGEKLFF
DNA: TGTGCCAGCAGCTTAGTGCAGGGAGAAAAACTGTTTTTT

size: .
D: .
J: TRBJ2-7
V: TRBV6-5
CDR3: CASSYRTFYEQYF
DNA: TGTGCCAGCAGTTATCGGACATTCTACGAGCAGTACTTC

size: .
D: .
J: TRBJ2-7
V: TRBV19
CDR3: CASSKTRSYEQYF
DNA: TGTGCCAGTAGTAAAACTAGAAGCTACGAGCAGTACTTC

size: once
D: .
J: TRBJ2-7
V: TRBV12-5
CDR3: CASGLYTSGAYEQYF
DNA: TGTGCTAGTGGTTTGTACACGTCAGGTGCCTACGAGCAGTACTTC

size: .
D: TRBD1
J: TRBJ2-5
V: TRBV10-3
CDR3: CAISYRGLEYQETQYF
DNA: TGTGCCATCAGTTACAGGGGGCTGGAGTACCAAGAGACCCAGTACTTC

size: few
D: .
J: TRBJ2-1
V: TRBV27
CDR3: CASSPRFGEQFF
DNA: TGTGCCAGCAGCCCCCGTTTCGGTGAGCAGTTCTTC

size: .
D: .
J: TRBJ2-3
V: TRBV6-5
CDR3: CASSYSRQDLKDTQYF
DNA: TGTGCCAGCAGTTACTCACGGCAGGATCTTAAGGATACGCAGTATTTT

size: .
D: TRBD2
J: TRBJ2-7
V: TRBV4-1
CDR3: CASSQGPATGGFYEQYF
DNA: TGCGCCAGCAGCCAAGGTCCCGCGACGGGGGGGTTCTACGAGCAGTACTTC

size: few
D: TRBD2
J: TRBJ2-7
V: TRBV6-6
CDR3: CASSSGLAGIYEQYF
DNA: TGTGCCAGCAGTTCGGGACTAGCGGGGATCTACGAGCAGTACTTC

size: .
D: .
J: TRBJ2-7
V: TRBV5-6
CDR3: CASSGTPSYEQYF
DNA: TGTGCCAGCAGCGGGACACCTTCCTACGAGCAGTACTTC

size: few
D: TRBD2
J: TRBJ2-2
V: TRBV30
CDR3: CALAGGTGELFF
DNA: TGTGCGCTAGCGGGGGGCACCGGGGAGCTGTTTTTT

size: .
D: .
J: TRBJ1-2
V: TRBV10-3
CDR3: CAIAAGELYGYTF
DNA: TGTGCCATCGCGGCGGGGGAACTCTATGGCTACACCTTC

size: .
D: TRBD2
J: TRBJ2-5
V: TRBV9
CDR3: CASSSGRIQETQYF
DNA: TGTGCCAGCAGCTCCGGGAGGATCCAAGAGACCCAGTACTTC

size: .
D: TRBD1
J: TRBJ2-1
V: TRBV6-4
CDR3: CASSDLVTGGCEQFF
DNA: TGTGCCAGCAGTGACCTTGTGACAGGGGGTTGTGAGCAGTTCTTC

size: .
D: .
J: TRBJ2-1
V: TRBV6-5
CDR3: CASSSPRLESDNEQFF
DNA: TGTGCCAGCAGTTCCCCCCGGCTCGAAAGCGACAATGAGCAGTTCTTC

size: .
D: .
J: TRBJ2-5
V: TRBV28
CDR3: CASSLVPTGQETQYF
DNA: TGTGCCAGCAGTTTAGTTCCTACAGGCCAAGAGACCCAGTACTTC

size: .
D: .
J: TRBJ2-1
V: TRBV7-7
CDR3: CASRYKGRAGTNNEQFF
DNA: TGTGCCAGCAGGTATAAGGGACGGGCGGGAACGAACAATGAGCAGTTCTTC

size: .
D: TRBD2
J: TRBJ2-3
V: TRBV27
CDR3: CASSRAGGWTQYF
DNA: TGTGCCAGCAGTCGGGCGGGAGGGTGGACGCAGTATTTT

size: .
D: .
J: TRBJ2-7
V: TRBV5-4
CDR3: CASSHLVGLSSYEQYF
DNA: TGTGCCAGCAGCCACCTGGTGGGACTGAGCTCCTACGAGCAGTACTTC

size: .
D: TRBD2
J: TRBJ2-2
V: TRBV2
CDR3: CASSGSSGTGGELFF
DNA: TGTGCCAGCAGTGGTAGCAGCGGGACGGGCGGGGAGCTGTTTTTT

size: .
D: .
J: TRBJ2-7
V: TRBV27
CDR3: CASSPNHRVYEQYF
DNA: TGTGCCAGCAGTCCCAATCACAGGGTATACGAGCAGTACTTC

size: .
D: .
J: TRBJ2-2
V: TRBV9
CDR3: CASTTGDTGELFF
DNA: TGTGCCAGCACGACAGGCGACACCGGGGAGCTGTTTTTT

size: .
D: TRBD1
J: TRBJ1-1
V: TRBV28
CDR3: CASSSPIPGQRKNTEAFF
DNA: TGTGCCAGCAGTTCACCAATTCCGGGACAGAGAAAGAACACTGAAGCTTTCTTT

size: .
D: TRBD1
J: TRBJ1-5
V: TRBV6-5
CDR3: CASSSTGANNQPQHF
DNA: TGTGCCAGCAGCTCGACAGGGGCCAACAATCAGCCCCAGCATTTT

size: .
D: .
J: TRBJ2-2
V: TRBV20-1
CDR3: CSAQGSGELFF
DNA: TGCAGTGCCCAGGGTTCCGGGGAGCTGTTTTTT

size: .
D: TRBD1
J: TRBJ2-7
V: TRBV12-5
CDR3: CASGLTPRDSYTYEQYF
DNA: TGTGCTAGTGGTTTGACTCCCCGGGACAGCTACACCTACGAGCAGTACTTC

size: .
D: TRBD1
J: TRBJ2-3
V: TRBV7-3
CDR3: CASSPRGQGERRDTQYF
DNA: TGTGCCAGCAGCCCAAGGGGACAGGGAGAACGCCGAGATACGCAGTATTTT

size: .
D: TRBD2
J: TRBJ2-3
V: TRBV6-5
CDR3: CASSYSGGWADTQYF
DNA: TGTGCCAGCAGTTACTCGGGAGGGTGGGCAGATACGCAGTATTTT

size: few
D: TRBD1
J: TRBJ1-4
V: TRBV15
CDR3: CATSRRRTGTTNEKLFF
DNA: TGTGCCACCAGCAGAAGAAGGACAGGGACAACTAATGAAAAACTGTTTTTT

size: .
D: TRBD2
J: TRBJ2-3
V: TRBV4-1
CDR3: CASSRPPSGVTSTDTQYF
DNA: TGCGCCAGCAGCCGACCGCCTAGCGGGGTTACTAGCACAGATACGCAGTATTTT

size: .
D: TRBD2
J: TRBJ2-5
V: TRBV2
CDR3: CASRRLAETQYF
DNA: TGTGCCAGCAGGCGACTAGCTGAGACCCAGTACTTC

size: few
D: TRBD1
J: TRBJ2-5
V: TRBV9
CDR3: CASSAILQGPEETQYF
DNA: TGTGCCAGCAGCGCGATATTACAGGGGCCGGAAGAGACCCAGTACTTC

size: few
D: .
J: TRBJ2-5
V: TRBV19
CDR3: CASHRGPTGYQETQYF
DNA: TGTGCCAGCCACCGAGGCCCGACGGGGTACCAAGAGACCCAGTACTTC

size: .
D: .
J: TRBJ2-5
V: TRBV30
CDR3: CAWSARVQETQYF
DNA: TGTGCCTGGAGTGCCCGGGTACAAGAGACCCAGTACTTC

size: few
D: .
J: TRBJ2-3
V: TRBV7-3
CDR3: CASSLRWQKSTDTQYF
DNA: TGTGCCAGCAGCTTAAGGTGGCAGAAATCCACAGATACGCAGTATTTT

size: .
D: TRBD2
J: TRBJ2-3
V: TRBV27
CDR3: CASSTTTGGPTDTQYF
DNA: TGTGCCAGCAGTACGACAACGGGAGGCCCTACGGATACGCAGTATTTT

size: .
D: .
J: TRBJ1-6
V: TRBV23-1
CDR3: CASSMGPGGINSPLHF
DNA: TGCGCCAGCAGTATGGGTCCAGGAGGGATTAATTCACCCCTCCACTTT

size: few
D: TRBD1
J: TRBJ2-2
V: TRBV4-1
CDR3: CASSHGTGWSGELFF
DNA: TGCGCCAGCAGCCACGGGACAGGGTGGTCCGGGGAGCTGTTTTTT

size: .
D: .
J: TRBJ1-2
V: TRBV13
CDR3: CASSFPSNLSLWGYTF
DNA: TGTGCCAGCAGCTTCCCCTCTAATCTAAGTCTCTGGGGCTACACCTTC